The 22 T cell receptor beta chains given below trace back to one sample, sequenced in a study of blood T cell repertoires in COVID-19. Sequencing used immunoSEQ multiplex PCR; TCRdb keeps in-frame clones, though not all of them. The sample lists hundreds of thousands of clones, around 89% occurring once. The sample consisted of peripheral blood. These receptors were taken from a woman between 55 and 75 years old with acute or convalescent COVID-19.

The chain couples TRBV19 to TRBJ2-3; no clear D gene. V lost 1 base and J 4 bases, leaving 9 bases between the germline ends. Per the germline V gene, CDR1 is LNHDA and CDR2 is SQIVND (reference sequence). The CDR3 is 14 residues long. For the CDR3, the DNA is TGTGCCAGTAGTATAGTGACGACACCAGATACGCAGTATTTT. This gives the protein CASSIVTTPDTQYF.

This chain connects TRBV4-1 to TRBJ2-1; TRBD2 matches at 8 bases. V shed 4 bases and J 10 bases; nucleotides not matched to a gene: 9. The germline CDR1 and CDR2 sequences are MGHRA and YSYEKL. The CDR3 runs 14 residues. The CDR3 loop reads CASSPIGGAEEQFF. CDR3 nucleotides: TGCGCCAGCAGCCCCATCGGGGGGGCCGAGGAGCAGTTCTTC.

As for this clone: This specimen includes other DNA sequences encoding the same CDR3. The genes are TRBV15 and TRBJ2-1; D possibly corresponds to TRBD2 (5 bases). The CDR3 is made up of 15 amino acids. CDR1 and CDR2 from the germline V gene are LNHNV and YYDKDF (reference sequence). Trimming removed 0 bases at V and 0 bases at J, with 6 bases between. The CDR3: CATSRESGSYNEQFF. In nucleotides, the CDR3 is TGTGCCACCAGCAGAGAAAGCGGCTCCTACAATGAGCAGTTCTTC.

DNA of the CDR3: TGCGCCAGCCGGTTGATCTGGACAGGGGGCAATCAGCCCCAGCATTTT. Its protein is CASRLIWTGGNQPQHF. The chain links TRBV23-1 to TRBJ1-5; 9 bases agree with TRBD1. TRBV23-1 is sorted into the ORF group, with uncertain function. J lost 2 bases, V lost 8 bases, and 10 bases had no gene match. CDR3 length: 16 amino acids.

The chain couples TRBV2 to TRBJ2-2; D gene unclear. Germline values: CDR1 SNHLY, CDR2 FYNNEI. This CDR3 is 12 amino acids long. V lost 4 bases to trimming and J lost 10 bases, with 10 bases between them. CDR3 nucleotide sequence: TGTGCCAGCAGTGTTGAACAGTTGGAGCTGTTTTTT. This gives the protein CASSVEQLELFF. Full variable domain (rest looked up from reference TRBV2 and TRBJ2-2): EPEVTQTPSHQVTQMGQEVILRCVPISNHLYFYWYRQILGQKVEFLVSFYNNEISEKSEIFDDQFSVERPDGSNFTLKIRSTKLEDSAMYFCASSVEQLELFFGEGSRLTVL.

CDR3 nucleotides: TGTGCCAGCAGTTTCGGGGAAATAAAGCAGTTCTTC. This encodes CASSFGEIKQFF. The chain uses TRBV12-3 or TRBV12-4 and TRBJ2-1, with D possibly TRBD2 on 5 matching bases. This CDR3 region has 12 residues. V shed 3 bases and J shed 11 bases, with 11 bases lying between them.

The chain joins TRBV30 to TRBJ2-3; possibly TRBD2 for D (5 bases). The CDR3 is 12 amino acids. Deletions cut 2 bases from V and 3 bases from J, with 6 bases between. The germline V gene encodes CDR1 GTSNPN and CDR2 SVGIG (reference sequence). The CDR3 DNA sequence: TGTGCCTGGAGTCCGGGGACAGATACGCAGTATTTT. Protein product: CAWSPGTDTQYF.

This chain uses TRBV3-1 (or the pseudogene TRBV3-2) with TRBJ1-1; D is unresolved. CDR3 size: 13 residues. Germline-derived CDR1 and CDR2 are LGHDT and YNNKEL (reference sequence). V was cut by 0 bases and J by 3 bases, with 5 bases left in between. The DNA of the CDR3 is TGTGCCAGCAGCCAAGACTTTTACACTGAAGCTTTCTTT. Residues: CASSQDFYTEAFF.

The CDR3 sequence: CASSPDRGRNEQFF. For the CDR3, the DNA is TGTGCCAGCAGCCCAGACAGGGGGCGCAATGAGCAGTTCTTC. The chain recombines TRBV6-2 or TRBV6-3 with TRBJ2-1; 10 nucleotides match TRBD1. In germline, CDR1 is MNHEY, CDR2 SVGEGT. This CDR3 spans 14 amino acids. After removal of 6 bases from V and 6 bases from J, the junction contained 5 bases not matched to a gene.

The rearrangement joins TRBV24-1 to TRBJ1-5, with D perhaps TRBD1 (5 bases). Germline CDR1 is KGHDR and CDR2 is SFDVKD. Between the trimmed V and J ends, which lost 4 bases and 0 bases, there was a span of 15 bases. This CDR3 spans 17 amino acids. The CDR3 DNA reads TGTGCCACCAGTGAGCACAGGAGATCCCTTAGCAATCAGCCCCAGCATTTT. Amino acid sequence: CATSEHRRSLSNQPQHF.

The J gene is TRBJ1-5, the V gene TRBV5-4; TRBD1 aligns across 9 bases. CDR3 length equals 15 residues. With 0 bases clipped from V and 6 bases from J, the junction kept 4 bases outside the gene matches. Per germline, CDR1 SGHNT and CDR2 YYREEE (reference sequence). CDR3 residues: CASSLDRGLSQPQHF. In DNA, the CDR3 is TGTGCCAGCAGCTTGGACAGGGGGCTTAGTCAGCCCCAGCATTTT.

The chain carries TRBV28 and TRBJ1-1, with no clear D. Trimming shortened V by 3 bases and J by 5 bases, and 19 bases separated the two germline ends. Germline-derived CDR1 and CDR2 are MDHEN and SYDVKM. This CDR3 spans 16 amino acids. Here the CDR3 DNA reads TGTGCCAGCAGTTTCATGAGGAGGACCCTGGGGACTGAAGCTTTCTTT. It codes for CASSFMRRTLGTEAFF.

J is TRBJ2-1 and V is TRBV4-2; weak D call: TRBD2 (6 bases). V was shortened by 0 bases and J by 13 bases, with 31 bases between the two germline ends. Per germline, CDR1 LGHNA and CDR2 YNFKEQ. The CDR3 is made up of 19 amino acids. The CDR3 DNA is TGTGCCAGCAGCCAAGAGGTCGGGATTTGGGGGGAGACCCGTGGGCGACAGTTCTTC. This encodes CASSQEVGIWGETRGRQFF.

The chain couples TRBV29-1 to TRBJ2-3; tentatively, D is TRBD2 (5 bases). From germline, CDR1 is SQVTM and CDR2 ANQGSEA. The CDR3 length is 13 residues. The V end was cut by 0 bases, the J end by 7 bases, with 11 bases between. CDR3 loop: CSVEEGVKYTQYF. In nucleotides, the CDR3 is TGCAGCGTTGAAGAGGGAGTAAAATATACGCAGTATTTT.

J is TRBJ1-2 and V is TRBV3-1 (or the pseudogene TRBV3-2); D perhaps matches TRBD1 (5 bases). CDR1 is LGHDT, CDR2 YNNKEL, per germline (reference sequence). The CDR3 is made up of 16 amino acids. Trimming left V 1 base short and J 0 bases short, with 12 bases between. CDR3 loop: CASSQGTTASNYGYTF. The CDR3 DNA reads TGTGCCAGCAGCCAAGGTACGACAGCCTCTAACTATGGCTACACCTTC.

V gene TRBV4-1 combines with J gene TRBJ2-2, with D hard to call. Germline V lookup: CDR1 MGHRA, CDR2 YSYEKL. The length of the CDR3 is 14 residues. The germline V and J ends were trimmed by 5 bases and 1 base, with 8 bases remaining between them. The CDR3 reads CASSLAENTGELFF. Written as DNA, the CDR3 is TGCGCCAGCAGCTTGGCGGAGAACACCGGGGAGCTGTTTTTT.

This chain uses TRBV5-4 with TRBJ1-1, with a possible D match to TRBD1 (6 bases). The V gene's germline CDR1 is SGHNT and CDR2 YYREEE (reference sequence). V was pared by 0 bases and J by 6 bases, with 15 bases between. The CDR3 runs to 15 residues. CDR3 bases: TGTGCCAGCAGCTTGGTAGTAGGGGGAGTCGCTGAAGCTTTCTTT. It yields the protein CASSLVVGGVAEAFF.

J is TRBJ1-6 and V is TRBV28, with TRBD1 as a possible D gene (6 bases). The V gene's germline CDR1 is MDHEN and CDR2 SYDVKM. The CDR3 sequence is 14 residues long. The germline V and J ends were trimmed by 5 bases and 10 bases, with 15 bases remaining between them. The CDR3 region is CASSPGHNPSPLHF. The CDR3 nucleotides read TGTGCCAGCAGTCCGGGACATAATCCGTCACCCCTCCACTTT.

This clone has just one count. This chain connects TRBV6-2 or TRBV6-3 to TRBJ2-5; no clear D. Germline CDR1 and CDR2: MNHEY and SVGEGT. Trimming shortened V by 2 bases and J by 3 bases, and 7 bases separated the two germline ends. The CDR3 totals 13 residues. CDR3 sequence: CASSYGPKETQYF. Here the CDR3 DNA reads TGTGCCAGCAGTTACGGGCCGAAAGAGACCCAGTACTTC.

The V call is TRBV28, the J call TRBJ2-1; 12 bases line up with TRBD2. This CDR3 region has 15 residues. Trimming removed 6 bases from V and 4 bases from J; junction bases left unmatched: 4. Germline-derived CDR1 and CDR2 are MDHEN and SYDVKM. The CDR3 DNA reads TGTGCCAGCAGCCGACTAGCGGGAGTTTACAATGAGCAGTTCTTC. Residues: CASSRLAGVYNEQFF.

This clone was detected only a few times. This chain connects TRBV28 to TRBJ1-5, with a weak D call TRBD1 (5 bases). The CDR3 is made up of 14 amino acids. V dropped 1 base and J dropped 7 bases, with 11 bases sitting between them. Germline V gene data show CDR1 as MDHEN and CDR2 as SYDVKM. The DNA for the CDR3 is TGTGCCAGCAGTTTATTGGGGAACAGGCAGCCCCAGCATTTT. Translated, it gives CASSLLGNRQPQHF.

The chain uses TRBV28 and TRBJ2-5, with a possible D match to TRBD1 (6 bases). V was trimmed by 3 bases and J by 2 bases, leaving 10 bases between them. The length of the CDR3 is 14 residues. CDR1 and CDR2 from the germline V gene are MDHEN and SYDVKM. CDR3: CASSFGTRQETQYF. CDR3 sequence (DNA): TGTGCCAGCAGTTTTGGGACACGACAAGAGACCCAGTACTTC.